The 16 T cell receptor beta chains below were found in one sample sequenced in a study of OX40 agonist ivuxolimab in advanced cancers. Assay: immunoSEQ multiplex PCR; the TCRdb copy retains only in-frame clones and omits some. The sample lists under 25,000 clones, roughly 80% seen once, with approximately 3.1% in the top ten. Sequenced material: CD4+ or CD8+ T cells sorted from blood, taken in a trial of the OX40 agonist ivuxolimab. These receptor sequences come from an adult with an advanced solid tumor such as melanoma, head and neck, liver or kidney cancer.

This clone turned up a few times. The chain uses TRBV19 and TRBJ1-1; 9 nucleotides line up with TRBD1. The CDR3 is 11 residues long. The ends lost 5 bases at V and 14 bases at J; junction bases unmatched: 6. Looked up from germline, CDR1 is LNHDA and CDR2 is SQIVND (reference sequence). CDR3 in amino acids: CASSPGQGKFF. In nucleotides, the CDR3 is TGTGCCAGTAGTCCGGGACAGGGCAAGTTCTTT. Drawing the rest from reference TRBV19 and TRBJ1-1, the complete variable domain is DGGITQSPKYLFRKEGQNVTLSCEQNLNHDAMYWYRQDPGQGLRLIYYSQIVNDFQKGDIAEGYSVSREKKESFPLTVTSAQKNPTAFYLCASSPGQGKFFGQGTRLTVV.

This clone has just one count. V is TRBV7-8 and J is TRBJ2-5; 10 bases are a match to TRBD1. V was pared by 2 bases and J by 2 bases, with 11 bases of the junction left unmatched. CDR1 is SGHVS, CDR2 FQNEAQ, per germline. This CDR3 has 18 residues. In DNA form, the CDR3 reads TGTGCCAGCAGCTTAAGCTTGAGGGGGACAGGGGCTCAAGAGACCCAGTACTTC. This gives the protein CASSLSLRGTGAQETQYF.

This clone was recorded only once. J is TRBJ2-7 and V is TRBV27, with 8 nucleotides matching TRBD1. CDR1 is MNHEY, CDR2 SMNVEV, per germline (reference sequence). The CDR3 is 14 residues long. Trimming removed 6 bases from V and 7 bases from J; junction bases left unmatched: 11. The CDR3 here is CASRDREQWGEQYF. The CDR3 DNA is TGTGCCAGCAGGGACAGGGAGCAGTGGGGGGAGCAGTACTTC.

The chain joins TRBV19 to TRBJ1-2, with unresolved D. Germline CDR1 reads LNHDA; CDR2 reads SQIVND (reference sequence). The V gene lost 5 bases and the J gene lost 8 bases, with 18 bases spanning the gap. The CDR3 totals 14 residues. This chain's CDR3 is CASSLGTRTRGYTF. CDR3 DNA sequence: TGTGCCAGTAGTTTGGGTACTCGGACGAGGGGCTACACCTTC. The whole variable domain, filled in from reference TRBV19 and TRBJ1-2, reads DGGITQSPKYLFRKEGQNVTLSCEQNLNHDAMYWYRQDPGQGLRLIYYSQIVNDFQKGDIAEGYSVSREKKESFPLTVTSAQKNPTAFYLCASSLGTRTRGYTFGSGTRLTVV.

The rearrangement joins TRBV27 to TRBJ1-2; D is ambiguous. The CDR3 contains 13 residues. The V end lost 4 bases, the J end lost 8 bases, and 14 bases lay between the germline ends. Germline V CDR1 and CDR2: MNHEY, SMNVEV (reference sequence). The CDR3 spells CASSYGPGGGYTF. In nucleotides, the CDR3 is TGTGCCAGCAGTTATGGTCCGGGCGGAGGCTACACCTTC.

The CDR3 DNA sequence: TGTGCCAGCAGTCCCACACAGGGGGCGCCCGGGGAGCTGTTTTTT. Its protein is CASSPTQGAPGELFF. This chain uses TRBV6-5 with TRBJ2-2; the match to TRBD1 covers 9 bases. V dropped 5 bases and J dropped 6; count of bases not matched to a gene: 7. From germline, CDR1 is MNHEY and CDR2 SVGAGI. The CDR3 spans 15 residues.

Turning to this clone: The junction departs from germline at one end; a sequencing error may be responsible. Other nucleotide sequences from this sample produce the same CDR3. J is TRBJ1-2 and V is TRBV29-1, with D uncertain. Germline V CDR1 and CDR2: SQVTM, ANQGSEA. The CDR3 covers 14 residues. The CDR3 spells CSVEPRLSDYGYTF. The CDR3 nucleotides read TGCAGCGTTGAACCCCGGCTCAGCGACTATGGTTACACCTTC.

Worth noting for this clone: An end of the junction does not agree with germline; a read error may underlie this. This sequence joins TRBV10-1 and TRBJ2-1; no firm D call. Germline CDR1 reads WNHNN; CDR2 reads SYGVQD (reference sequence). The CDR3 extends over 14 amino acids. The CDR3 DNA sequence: TGCGCCAGAAGTGGGAAGAGCTCCTACAATGAGCAGTTCTTC. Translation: CARSGKSSYNEQFF.

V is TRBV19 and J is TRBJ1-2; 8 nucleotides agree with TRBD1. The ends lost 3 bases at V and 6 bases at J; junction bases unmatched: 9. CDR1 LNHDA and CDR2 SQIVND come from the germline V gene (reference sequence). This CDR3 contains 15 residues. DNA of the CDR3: TGTGCCAGTAGTATGGACAGGGCCCACCCTCATGGCTACACCTTC. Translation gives CASSMDRAHPHGYTF.

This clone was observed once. The CDR3 region has the DNA TGTGCCAGCAGTCGGGTAGCGGGAAGCCATGAGCAGTTCTTC. Translating gives CASSRVAGSHEQFF. V gene TRBV6-1 combines with J gene TRBJ2-1; 8 nucleotides align to TRBD2. This CDR3 region has 14 residues. Germline V CDR1 and CDR2: MNHNS, SASEGT. V gave up 5 bases and J gave up 8 bases; unmatched junction bases: 8.

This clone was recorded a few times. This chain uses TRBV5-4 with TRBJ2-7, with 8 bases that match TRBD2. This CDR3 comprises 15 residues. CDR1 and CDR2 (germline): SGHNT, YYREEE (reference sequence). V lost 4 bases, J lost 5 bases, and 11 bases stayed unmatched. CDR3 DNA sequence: TGTGCCAGCAGCCACCTTAGCGGGAAAAGGGACGAGCAGTACTTC. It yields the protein CASSHLSGKRDEQYF.

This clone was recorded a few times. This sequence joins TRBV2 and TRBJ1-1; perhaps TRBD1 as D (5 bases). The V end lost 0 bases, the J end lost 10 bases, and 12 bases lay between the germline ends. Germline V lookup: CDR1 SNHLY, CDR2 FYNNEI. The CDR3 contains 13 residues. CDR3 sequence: CASSEAWRRGAFF. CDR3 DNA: TGTGCCAGCAGTGAAGCGTGGAGGAGGGGAGCTTTCTTT. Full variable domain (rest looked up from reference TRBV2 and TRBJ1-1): EPEVTQTPSHQVTQMGQEVILRCVPISNHLYFYWYRQILGQKVEFLVSFYNNEISEKSEIFDDQFSVERPDGSNFTLKIRSTKLEDSAMYFCASSEAWRRGAFFGQGTRLTVV.

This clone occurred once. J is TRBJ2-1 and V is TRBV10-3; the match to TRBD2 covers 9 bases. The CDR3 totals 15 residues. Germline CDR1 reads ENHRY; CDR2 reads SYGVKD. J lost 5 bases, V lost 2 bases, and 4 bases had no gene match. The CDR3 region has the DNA TGTGCCATCAGTGAGCGGGCGGGGGGGAACAATGAGCAGTTCTTC. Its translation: CAISERAGGNNEQFF.

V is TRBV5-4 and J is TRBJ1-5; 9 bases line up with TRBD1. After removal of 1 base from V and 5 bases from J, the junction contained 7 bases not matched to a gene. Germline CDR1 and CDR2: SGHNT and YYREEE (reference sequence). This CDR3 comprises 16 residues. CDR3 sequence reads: CASSLTGQGGHQPQHF. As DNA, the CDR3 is TGTGCCAGCAGCTTGACGGGACAGGGTGGCCATCAGCCCCAGCATTTT.

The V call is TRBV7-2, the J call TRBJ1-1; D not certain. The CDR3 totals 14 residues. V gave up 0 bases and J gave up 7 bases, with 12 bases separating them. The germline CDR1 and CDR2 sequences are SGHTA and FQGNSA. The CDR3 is CASSLAGSAREAFF. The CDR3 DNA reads TGTGCCAGCAGCTTAGCCGGGTCGGCGCGTGAAGCTTTCTTT.

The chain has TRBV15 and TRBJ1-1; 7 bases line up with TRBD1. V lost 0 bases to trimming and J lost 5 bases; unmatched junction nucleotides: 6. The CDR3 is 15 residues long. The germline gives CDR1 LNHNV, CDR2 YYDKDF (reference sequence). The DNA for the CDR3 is TGTGCCACCAGCAGAGAAGCAGGGGGGGATACTGAAGCTTTCTTT. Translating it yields CATSREAGGDTEAFF.